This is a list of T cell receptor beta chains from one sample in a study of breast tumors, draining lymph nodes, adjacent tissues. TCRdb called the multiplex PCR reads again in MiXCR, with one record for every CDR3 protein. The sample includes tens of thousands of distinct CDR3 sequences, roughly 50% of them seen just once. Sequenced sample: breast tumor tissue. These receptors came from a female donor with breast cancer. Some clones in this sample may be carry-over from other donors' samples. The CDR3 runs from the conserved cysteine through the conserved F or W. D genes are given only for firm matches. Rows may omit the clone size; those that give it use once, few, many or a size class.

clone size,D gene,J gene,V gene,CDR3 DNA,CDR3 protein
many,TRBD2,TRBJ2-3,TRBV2,TGTGCCAGCAGTGAAGCGCGGGGGGGGCGGACAGATACGCAGTATTTT,CASSEARGGRTDTQYF
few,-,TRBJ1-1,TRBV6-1,TGTGCCAGCAGTGAAGGGGCCGAAACTGAAGCTTTCTTT,CASSEGAETEAFF
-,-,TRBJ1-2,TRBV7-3,TGTGCCAGCAGCCCCCGGGCCCCCAAGGCTAACTATGGCCACACCTTC,CASSPRAPKANYGHTF
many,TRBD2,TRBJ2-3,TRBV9,TGTGCCAGCAGCGGGCGACTAGCGGCTAACACAGATACGCAGTATTTT,CASSGRLAANTDTQYF
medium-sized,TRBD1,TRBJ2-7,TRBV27,TGTGCCAGTTCGACAGGGAAGGTCTCGGCCGAGCAGTACTTC,CASSTGKVSAEQYF
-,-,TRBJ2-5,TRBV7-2,TGTGCCAGCAGCCCCACGTCAGAAGGGACCCAGTACTTC,CASSPTSEGTQYF
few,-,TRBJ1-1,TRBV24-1,TGTGCCACCAGTGATTTACAAGAGGTCGATCACACTGAAGCTTTCTTT,CATSDLQEVDHTEAFF
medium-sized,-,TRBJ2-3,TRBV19,TGTGCCAGTAGTATAGTGGGCAGGGCGGATACGCAGTATTTT,CASSIVGRADTQYF
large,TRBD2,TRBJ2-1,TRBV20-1,TGCAGTGCTAGGACTAGCGGAGACTACAATGAGCAGTTCTTC,CSARTSGDYNEQFF
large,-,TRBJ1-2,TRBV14,TGTGCCAGCAGCCAGGGGTTGGGGTATGGCTACACCTTC,CASSQGLGYGYTF
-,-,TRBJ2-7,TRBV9,TGTGCCAGCAGCGTCGGCCTCAGGCCAGTGAACTACGAGCAGTACTTC,CASSVGLRPVNYEQYF
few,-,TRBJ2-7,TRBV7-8,TGTGCACCTCCGTGCTCCTACGAGCAGTACTTC,CAPPCSYEQYF
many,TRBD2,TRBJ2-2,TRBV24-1,TGTGCCACCAGTGAAAAGCGGGAGTACACCGGGGAGCTGTTTTTT,CATSEKREYTGELFF
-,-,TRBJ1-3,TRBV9,TGTGCCAGCAGCGCCTGGACTAGCGGGAGGTTCGAGTCTGGAAACACCATATATTTT,CASSAWTSGRFESGNTIYF
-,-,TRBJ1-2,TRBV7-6,TGTGCCAGCAGCTTACACCCGCAAGGGAGCAATAACTATCGCTACACCTTC,CASSLHPQGSNNYRYTF
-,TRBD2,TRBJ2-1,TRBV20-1,TGCAGTGCTAGAGCTCCGACTAGCGGGTATGGGAATGAGCAGTTCTTC,CSARAPTSGYGNEQFF
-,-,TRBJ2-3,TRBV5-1,TGCGCCAGCAGCTTGGGACTATCGACCATAAGCACAGATACGCAGTATTTT,CASSLGLSTISTDTQYF
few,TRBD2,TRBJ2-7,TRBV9,TGTGCCAGCAGCACCGGACTAGCGGGAGGGGTGGAGTCCTACGAGCAGTACTTC,CASSTGLAGGVESYEQYF
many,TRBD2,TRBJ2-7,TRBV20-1,TGCAGTGCTAGAGATTGGGGACTAGCGGGAGGGGTGGAGTCCTACGAGCAGTACTTC,CSARDWGLAGGVESYEQYF
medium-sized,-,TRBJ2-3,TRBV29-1,TGCAGCGTGAATCACAGCACAGATACGCAGTATTTT,CSVNHSTDTQYF
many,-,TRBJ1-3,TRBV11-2,TGTGCCAGCAGCTTAGATGTCAGGGAAACTGGAAACACCATATATTTT,CASSLDVRETGNTIYF
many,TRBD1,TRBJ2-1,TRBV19,TGTGCCAGTAGGGGACAGGGTCTCTCCTACAATGAGCAGTTCTTC,CASRGQGLSYNEQFF
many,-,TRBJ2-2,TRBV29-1,TGCAGCGCCTTCGTAGACGCGAACACCGGGGAGCTGTTTTTT,CSAFVDANTGELFF
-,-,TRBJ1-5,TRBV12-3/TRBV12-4,TGCGCCAGCAGCATCGACGGGGGCAATCAGCCCCAGCATTTT,CASSIDGGNQPQHF
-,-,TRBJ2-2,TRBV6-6,TGTGCCAGCAGTCAGGGACAGAACACCGGGGAGCTGTTTTTT,CASSQGQNTGELFF
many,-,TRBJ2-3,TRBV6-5,TGTGCCAGCAGTTGGGGGCTTAGCACAGATACGCAGTATTTT,CASSWGLSTDTQYF
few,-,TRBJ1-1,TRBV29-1,TGCAGCGTATCGACAGCCCCGGGTAGCACTGAAGCTTTCTTT,CSVSTAPGSTEAFF
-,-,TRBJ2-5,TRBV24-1,TGTGCCACCAGTGACAAGGGGCAGGGGAGAGACCAGTACTTC,CATSDKGQGRDQYF
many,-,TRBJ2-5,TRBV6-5,TGTGCCAGCAGTGGGGGCGGGGAGACCCAGTACTTC,CASSGGGETQYF
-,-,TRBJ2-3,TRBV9,TGTGCCAGCAGCGTAGGGGGGGATACGCAGTATTTT,CASSVGGDTQYF
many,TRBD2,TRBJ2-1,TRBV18,TGTGCCAGCTCACCAGTGACTAGCGTAAACAATGAGCAGTTCTTC,CASSPVTSVNNEQFF
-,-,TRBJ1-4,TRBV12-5,TGTGCTAGTGGAACAGTCGGGAAACTGTTTTTT,CASGTVGKLFF
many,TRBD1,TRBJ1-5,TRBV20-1,TGCAGTGGTCAGCAGGGGGCCAATCAGCCCCAGCATTTT,CSGQQGANQPQHF
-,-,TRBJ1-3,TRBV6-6,TGTGCCAGCAGCAATACGGGACCTTCTGGAAACACCATATATTTT,CASSNTGPSGNTIYF
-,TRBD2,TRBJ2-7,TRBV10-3,TGTGTCATCAGTGAGGCTAGCGGTTACGAGCAGTACTTC,CVISEASGYEQYF
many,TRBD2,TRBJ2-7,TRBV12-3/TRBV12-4,TGTGCCAGCAGTTCCCGACTAGCGGGAGGTCAAAACGAGCAGTACTTC,CASSSRLAGGQNEQYF
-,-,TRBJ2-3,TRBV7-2,TGTGCCAGCAGCCTCCGGGAGCGGGTGCAGTATTTC,CASSLRERVQYF
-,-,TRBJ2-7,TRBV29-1,TGCAGCGTCCCCAGGGGGGGGTACGAGCAGTACTTC,CSVPRGGYEQYF
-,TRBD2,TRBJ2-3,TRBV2,TGTGCCAGCAGCTGGACTAGCGGGAGGACCACAGATACGCAGTATTTT,CASSWTSGRTTDTQYF
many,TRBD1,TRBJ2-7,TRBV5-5,TGTGCCAGCAGCTCCGGGACAGGGATTTACGAGCAGTACTTC,CASSSGTGIYEQYF
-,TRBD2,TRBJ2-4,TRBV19,TGTGCCACCCGACTAGCGGGATCCTACATTCAGTACTTC,CATRLAGSYIQYF
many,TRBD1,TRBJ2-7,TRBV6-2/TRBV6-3,TGTGCCAGCAGGCCGTGGACAGGCCCCACCTACGAGCAGTACTTC,CASRPWTGPTYEQYF
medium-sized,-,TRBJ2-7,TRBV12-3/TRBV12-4,TGTGCCAGCAGACAGGGCCTCCGCGAGCAGTACTTC,CASRQGLREQYF